This is a list of T cell receptor beta chains from one sample in a study of blood T cells in healthy people across ages. TCRdb redid the calling of the 5' RACE reads with MiXCR, one entry per CDR3 protein. The sample contains about 750,000 distinct CDR3 sequences, around half of which appear only once. The source material was blood. The source is a man of 80 years or more in good health. CDR3s include the opening cysteine and the closing phenylalanine or tryptophan. The D gene is left open where the match is weak. A row's size may be missing; if present it is once, few, many or a size class.

d_gene: TRBD1
j_gene: TRBJ1-5
abundance: once
v_gene: TRBV20-1
CDR3aa: CSARAGQGIQPQHF
CDR3nt: TGCAGTGCTAGAGCGGGACAGGGAATCCAGCCCCAGCATTTT

d_gene: .
j_gene: TRBJ2-7
abundance: .
v_gene: TRBV6-6
CDR3aa: CASSYGGGASYEQYF
CDR3nt: TGTGCCAGCAGTTACGGGGGGGGCGCCTCCTACGAGCAGTACTTC

d_gene: .
j_gene: TRBJ2-1
abundance: .
v_gene: TRBV29-1
CDR3aa: CSVDATAGSYNEQFF
CDR3nt: TGCAGCGTTGATGCAACGGCCGGCTCCTACAATGAGCAGTTCTTC

d_gene: .
j_gene: TRBJ2-5
abundance: .
v_gene: TRBV7-8
CDR3aa: CASSFLPYQETQYF
CDR3nt: TGTGCCAGCAGCTTCCTCCCGTACCAAGAGACCCAGTACTTC

d_gene: TRBD1
j_gene: TRBJ1-1
abundance: few
v_gene: TRBV20-1
CDR3aa: CSARINRGGTEAFF
CDR3nt: TGCAGTGCTAGGATAAACAGGGGTGGCACTGAAGCTTTCTTT

d_gene: .
j_gene: TRBJ1-4
abundance: once
v_gene: TRBV29-1
CDR3aa: CSVLWGPLNEKLFF
CDR3nt: TGCAGCGTTCTCTGGGGGCCCCTAAATGAAAAATTGTTTTTT

d_gene: TRBD1
j_gene: TRBJ2-5
abundance: .
v_gene: TRBV18
CDR3aa: CAGSPWTGSQETQYF
CDR3nt: TGTGCCGGCTCACCTTGGACAGGCTCCCAAGAGACCCAGTACTTC

d_gene: .
j_gene: TRBJ2-3
abundance: few
v_gene: TRBV20-1
CDR3aa: CSARPGIATDTQYF
CDR3nt: TGCAGTGCTAGGCCCGGGATAGCGACAGATACGCAGTATTTT

d_gene: .
j_gene: TRBJ2-1
abundance: .
v_gene: TRBV15
CDR3aa: CATSRGDLAGANEQFF
CDR3nt: TGTGCCACCAGCAGAGGAGATCTCGCAGGGGCCAATGAGCAGTTCTTC

d_gene: TRBD2
j_gene: TRBJ2-7
abundance: few
v_gene: TRBV5-6
CDR3aa: CASSRRTSGRVLEQYF
CDR3nt: TGTGCCAGCAGCCGAAGGACTAGCGGGAGGGTACTCGAGCAGTACTTC

d_gene: .
j_gene: TRBJ1-1
abundance: .
v_gene: TRBV10-3
CDR3aa: CAISEAPNTEAFF
CDR3nt: TGTGCCATCAGTGAAGCGCCGAACACTGAAGCTTTCTTT

d_gene: .
j_gene: TRBJ1-4
abundance: .
v_gene: TRBV3-1
CDR3aa: CASSLDTGTNEKLFF
CDR3nt: TGTGCCAGCAGCCTGGACACCGGGACTAATGAAAAACTGTTTTTT

d_gene: TRBD1
j_gene: TRBJ2-6
abundance: few
v_gene: TRBV11-2
CDR3aa: CASSYRGSGANVLTF
CDR3nt: TGTGCCAGCAGCTACAGGGGGTCTGGGGCCAACGTCCTGACTTTC

d_gene: .
j_gene: TRBJ1-1
abundance: .
v_gene: TRBV29-1
CDR3aa: CSVATGTEAFF
CDR3nt: TGCAGCGTTGCTACGGGGACTGAAGCTTTCTTT

d_gene: TRBD1
j_gene: TRBJ2-7
abundance: .
v_gene: TRBV29-1
CDR3aa: CSVRNPRQGALYEQYF
CDR3nt: TGCAGCGTTCGCAACCCCCGACAGGGGGCTTTGTACGAGCAGTACTTC

d_gene: .
j_gene: TRBJ2-3
abundance: .
v_gene: TRBV20-1
CDR3aa: CSASRQGLMGTQYF
CDR3nt: TGCAGTGCTAGTAGGCAGGGGTTGATGGGTACGCAGTATTTT

d_gene: TRBD1
j_gene: TRBJ1-4
abundance: .
v_gene: TRBV5-4
CDR3aa: CASSLVGQGSEKLFF
CDR3nt: TGTGCCAGCAGCTTGGTAGGACAGGGAAGTGAAAAACTGTTTTTT

d_gene: .
j_gene: TRBJ2-1
abundance: many
v_gene: TRBV20-1
CDR3aa: CSAFRPGGGEQFF
CDR3nt: TGCAGTGCCTTCCGTCCCGGAGGAGGGGAGCAGTTCTTC

d_gene: TRBD2
j_gene: TRBJ2-7
abundance: .
v_gene: TRBV20-1
CDR3aa: CSATFTGLAGTSYEQYF
CDR3nt: TGCAGTGCCACCTTTACGGGACTAGCGGGAACCTCCTACGAGCAGTACTTC

d_gene: TRBD1
j_gene: TRBJ1-2
abundance: .
v_gene: TRBV6-5
CDR3aa: CASSYSRTGTIGYTF
CDR3nt: TGTGCCAGCAGTTACTCAAGGACAGGGACAATCGGCTACACCTTC

d_gene: .
j_gene: TRBJ2-5
abundance: .
v_gene: TRBV3-1
CDR3aa: CASSQDYLGGETQYF
CDR3nt: TGTGCCAGCAGCCAAGATTATCTGGGGGGAGAGACCCAGTACTTC

d_gene: .
j_gene: TRBJ2-7
abundance: .
v_gene: TRBV29-1
CDR3aa: CSVVVGGTGEQYF
CDR3nt: TGCAGCGTTGTTGTAGGAGGGACGGGTGAGCAGTACTTC

d_gene: TRBD2
j_gene: TRBJ2-1
abundance: .
v_gene: TRBV28
CDR3aa: CASSSRLATQDLGLNEQFF
CDR3nt: TGTGCCAGCAGTTCAAGACTAGCGACACAGGACCTGGGGTTGAATGAGCAGTTCTTC

d_gene: .
j_gene: TRBJ2-2
abundance: .
v_gene: TRBV29-1
CDR3aa: CGAELDAGLAGELFF
CDR3nt: TGCGGCGCGGAGCTTGATGCAGGGCTAGCCGGGGAGCTGTTTTTT

d_gene: .
j_gene: TRBJ2-4
abundance: .
v_gene: TRBV3-1
CDR3aa: CASSQDRWLAKNIQYF
CDR3nt: TGTGCCAGCAGCCAAGATAGATGGCTAGCCAAAAACATTCAGTACTTC

d_gene: TRBD1
j_gene: TRBJ1-5
abundance: .
v_gene: TRBV4-2
CDR3aa: CASSQDGTGFQPQHF
CDR3nt: TGTGCCAGCAGCCAAGATGGGACAGGGTTTCAGCCCCAGCATTTT

d_gene: .
j_gene: TRBJ2-7
abundance: many
v_gene: TRBV20-1
CDR3aa: CSASTGTRTYEQYF
CDR3nt: TGCAGTGCGTCGACCGGGACGCGGACCTACGAGCAGTACTTC

d_gene: .
j_gene: TRBJ2-1
abundance: .
v_gene: TRBV7-9
CDR3aa: CASSMAYNEQFF
CDR3nt: TGTGCCAGCAGCATGGCCTACAATGAGCAGTTCTTC

d_gene: .
j_gene: TRBJ2-5
abundance: few
v_gene: TRBV10-3
CDR3aa: CAISDPQETQYF
CDR3nt: TGTGCCATCAGTGATCCACAAGAGACCCAGTACTTC

d_gene: TRBD2
j_gene: TRBJ2-5
abundance: .
v_gene: TRBV6-5
CDR3aa: CASSYPGLAGGPLTQYF
CDR3nt: TGTGCCAGCAGTTACCCTGGACTAGCGGGAGGCCCCCTAACCCAGTACTTC

d_gene: .
j_gene: TRBJ2-3
abundance: .
v_gene: TRBV24-1
CDR3aa: CATSDMGGDLHGAYF
CDR3nt: TGTGCCACCAGTGATATGGGGGGAGACCTGCATGGGGCGTATTTT

d_gene: .
j_gene: TRBJ2-5
abundance: .
v_gene: TRBV12-3/TRBV12-4
CDR3aa: CASTPLGGWAQYF
CDR3nt: TGTGCCAGCACCCCCTTAGGAGGGTGGGCCCAGTACTTC

d_gene: .
j_gene: TRBJ1-6
abundance: few
v_gene: TRBV29-1
CDR3aa: CSVSRDPNSPLHF
CDR3nt: TGCAGCGTTAGCCGGGACCCAAATTCACCCCTCCACTTT

d_gene: .
j_gene: TRBJ2-5
abundance: .
v_gene: TRBV12-3/TRBV12-4
CDR3aa: CASSLTGVDQETQYF
CDR3nt: TGTGCCAGCAGTTTAACGGGAGTCGACCAAGAGACCCAGTACTTC

d_gene: .
j_gene: TRBJ2-7
abundance: .
v_gene: TRBV5-1
CDR3aa: CASSWEPQGSYEQYF
CDR3nt: TGCGCCAGCAGCTGGGAACCACAGGGCTCCTACGAGCAGTACTTC

d_gene: .
j_gene: TRBJ2-5
abundance: many
v_gene: TRBV24-1
CDR3aa: CATSDAGLRGTQYF
CDR3nt: TGTGCCACCAGTGATGCGGGACTTCGAGGGACCCAGTACTTC

d_gene: .
j_gene: TRBJ2-1
abundance: .
v_gene: TRBV20-1
CDR3aa: CSLMSAVPSSYNEQFF
CDR3nt: TGCAGCCTTATGTCGGCCGTCCCGAGCTCCTACAATGAGCAGTTCTTC

d_gene: .
j_gene: TRBJ2-1
abundance: few
v_gene: TRBV21-1
CDR3aa: CASSKGGQYHNEQFF
CDR3nt: TGTGCCAGCAGCAAAGGGGGACAGTACCACAATGAGCAGTTCTTC

d_gene: .
j_gene: TRBJ2-1
abundance: .
v_gene: TRBV7-3
CDR3aa: CANSLIGIPYNEQFF
CDR3nt: TGTGCCAACAGCTTAATCGGGATCCCCTACAATGAGCAGTTCTTC